This T cell receptor beta chain emerged from a study of T cell changes during pregnancy in multiple sclerosis. Germline V lookup: CDR1 SGHAT, CDR2 FQNNGV. The CDR3 runs 15 residues. V gave up 6 bases and J gave up 0 bases; unmatched junction bases: 8. The assay was immunoSEQ multiplex PCR, and TCRdb's table has in-frame clones only and misses some. The top ten hold 0.75% to 1% of the sample, which has 40,000 to 45,000 clones, roughly 87% seen once. The sequence was collected from a female donor with multiple sclerosis, enrolled in a pregnancy study. The sequencing used CD4+ T cells from peripheral blood mononuclear cells, collected after pregnancy. The chain uses TRBV11-2 and TRBJ2-7; 7 bases agree with TRBD2. CDR3 amino acids: CASRRAGQGSYEQYF. The DNA of the CDR3 is TGTGCCAGCAGGAGAGCGGGGCAAGGCTCCTACGAGCAGTACTTC.